This TCR beta chain comes out of a study of CD8 T cells in Susac syndrome. Germline lookup yields CDR1 MNHEY and CDR2 SMNVEV (reference sequence). The V segment lost 0 bases and the J segment 4 bases; nucleotides outside the gene matches: 4. The length of the CDR3 is 15 residues. Blood CD8+ and CD4+ T cells underwent high-throughput TCR beta sequencing. Negative isolation yielded the CD8+ and CD4+ T cells, while FACS enriched the TEMRA cells. The authors reverse transcribed roughly 0.5 to 1 ug RNA with random hexamers. Amplification of TCR beta CDR3 was carried out by immunoSEQ multiplex PCR, which covered 54 Vbeta and 13 Jbeta segments. TCRdb recomputed calls from the immunoSEQ multiplex PCR reads with MiXCR, one row per CDR3 protein. The sample lists approximately 280,000 distinct CDR3 sequences; approximately 81% were seen once.

This chain links TRBV27 with TRBJ2-7; 9 nucleotides align to TRBD2. What was sequenced was CD8+ T cells from PBMCs. The source of this sequence is a human donor with multiple sclerosis. In DNA form, the CDR3 reads TGTGCCAGCAGTTTATCGGCGGGAGGGGCTTACGAGCAGTACTTC. Translating it yields CASSLSAGGAYEQYF.